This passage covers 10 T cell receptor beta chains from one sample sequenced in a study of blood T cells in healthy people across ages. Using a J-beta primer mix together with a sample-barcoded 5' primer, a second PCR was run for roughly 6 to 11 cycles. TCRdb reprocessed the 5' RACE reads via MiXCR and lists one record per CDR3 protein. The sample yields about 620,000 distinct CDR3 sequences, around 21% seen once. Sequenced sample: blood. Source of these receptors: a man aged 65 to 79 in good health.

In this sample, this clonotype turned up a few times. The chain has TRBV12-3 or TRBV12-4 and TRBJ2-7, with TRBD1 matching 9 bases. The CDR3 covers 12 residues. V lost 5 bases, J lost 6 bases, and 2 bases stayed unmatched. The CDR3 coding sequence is TGTGCCAGCAGTCTGGGACAGGGCGAGCAGTACTTC. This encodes CASSLGQGEQYF.

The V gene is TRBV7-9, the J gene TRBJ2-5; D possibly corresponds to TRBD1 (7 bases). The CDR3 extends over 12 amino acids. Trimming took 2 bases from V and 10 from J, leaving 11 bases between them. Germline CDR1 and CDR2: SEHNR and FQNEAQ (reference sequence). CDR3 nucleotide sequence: TGTGCCAGCAGCTTAAGCCAGGGGGGCCAGTACTTC. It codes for CASSLSQGGQYF.

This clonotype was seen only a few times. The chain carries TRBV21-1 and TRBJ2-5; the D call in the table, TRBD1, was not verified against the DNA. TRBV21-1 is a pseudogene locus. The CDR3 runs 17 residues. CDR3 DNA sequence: TGTGCCAGCAGCAAGATACCAACCGGGACAGCAAGAACGACCCAGTACTTC. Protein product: CASSKIPTGTARTTQYF.

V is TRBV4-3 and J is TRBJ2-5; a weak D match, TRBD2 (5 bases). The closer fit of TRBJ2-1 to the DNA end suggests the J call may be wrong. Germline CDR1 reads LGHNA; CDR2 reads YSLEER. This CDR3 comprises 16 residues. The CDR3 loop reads CASSQALRADYNEQFF. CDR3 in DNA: TGCGCCAGCAGCCAAGCCCTTCGAGCGGACTACAATGAGCAGTTCTTC.

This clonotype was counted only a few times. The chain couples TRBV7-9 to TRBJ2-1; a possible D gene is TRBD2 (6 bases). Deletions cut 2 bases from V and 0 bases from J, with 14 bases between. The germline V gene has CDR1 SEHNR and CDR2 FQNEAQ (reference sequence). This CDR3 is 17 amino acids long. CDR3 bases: TGTGCCAGCAGCTTACAGGGAGGTCCTCTCTCCTACAATGAGCAGTTCTTC. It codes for CASSLQGGPLSYNEQFF.

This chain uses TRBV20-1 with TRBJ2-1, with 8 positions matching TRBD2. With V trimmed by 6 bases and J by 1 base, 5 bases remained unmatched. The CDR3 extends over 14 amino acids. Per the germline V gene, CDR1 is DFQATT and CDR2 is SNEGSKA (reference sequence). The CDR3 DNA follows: TGCAGTGCCATTCCTAGCGGGTCCTACAATGAGCAGTTCTTC. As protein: CSAIPSGSYNEQFF.

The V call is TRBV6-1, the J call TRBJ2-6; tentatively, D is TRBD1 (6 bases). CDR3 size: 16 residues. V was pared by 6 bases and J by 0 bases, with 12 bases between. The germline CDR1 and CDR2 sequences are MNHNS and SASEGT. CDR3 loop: CASSPTDSSGANVLTF. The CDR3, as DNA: TGTGCCAGCAGCCCTACGGACAGCTCTGGGGCCAACGTCCTGACTTTC.

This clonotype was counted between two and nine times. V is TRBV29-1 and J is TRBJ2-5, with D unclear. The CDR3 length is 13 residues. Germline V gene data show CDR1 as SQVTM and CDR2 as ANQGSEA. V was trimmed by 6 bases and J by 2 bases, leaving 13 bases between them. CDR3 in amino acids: CSVLLVFQETQYF. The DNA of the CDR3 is TGCAGCGTCCTCCTTGTGTTTCAAGAGACCCAGTACTTC.

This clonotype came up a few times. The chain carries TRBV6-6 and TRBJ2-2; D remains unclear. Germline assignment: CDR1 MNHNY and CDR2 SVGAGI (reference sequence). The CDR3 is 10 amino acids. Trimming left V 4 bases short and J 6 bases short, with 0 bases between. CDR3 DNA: TGTGCCAGCAGTTCCGGGGAGCTGTTTTTT. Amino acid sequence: CASSSGELFF.

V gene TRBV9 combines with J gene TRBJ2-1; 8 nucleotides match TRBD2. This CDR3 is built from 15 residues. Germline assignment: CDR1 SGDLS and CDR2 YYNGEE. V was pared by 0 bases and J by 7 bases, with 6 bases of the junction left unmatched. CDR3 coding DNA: TGTGCCAGCAGCGTAGTAAGTAGCGGGGTGAATGAGCAGTTCTTC. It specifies CASSVVSSGVNEQFF.